One sample yielded the 30 T cell receptor beta chains listed below, sequenced in a study of T cell changes during pregnancy in multiple sclerosis. Sequencing used immunoSEQ multiplex PCR; TCRdb keeps in-frame clones, though not all of them. The sample includes 35,000 to 50,000 clones, approximately 91% of them seen just once. The sequenced sample consisted of PBMCs (not recorded whether the cells were cultured). Source of these receptors: a female donor with multiple sclerosis, enrolled in a pregnancy study.

This clone was counted a single time. The chain employs TRBV30 and TRBJ2-3, with a weak D call TRBD2 (6 bases). From germline, CDR1 is GTSNPN and CDR2 SVGIG (reference sequence). The CDR3 contains 17 residues. Trimming stripped 1 base from V and 5 bases from J, with 22 bases between. The CDR3 DNA reads as TGTGCCTGGAGTGGAACCGGGACTCTCAATTCCGTAGATACGCAGTATTTT. Its protein product is CAWSGTGTLNSVDTQYF.

V gene TRBV5-4 combines with J gene TRBJ2-1; TRBD2 aligns across 16 bases. Germline trimming cut 4 bases from V and 2 bases from J; bases unmatched to any gene: 6. This CDR3 contains 18 residues. Germline CDR1 is SGHNT and CDR2 is YYREEE (reference sequence). This CDR3 is CASSQGLAGGYPYNEQFF. The CDR3 nucleotides are TGTGCCAGCAGCCAGGGACTAGCGGGAGGGTACCCCTACAATGAGCAGTTCTTC.

The chain links TRBV16 to TRBJ1-2; maybe TRBD1 (6 bases). The germline V and J ends were trimmed by 6 bases and 4 bases, with 24 bases remaining between them. The CDR3 totals 17 residues. In germline, CDR1 is KGHSY, CDR2 FQNENV. The CDR3 loop reads CASSSAGAQGSAYGYTF. CDR3 coding DNA: TGTGCCAGCAGTAGCGCAGGGGCGCAGGGTTCTGCCTATGGCTACACCTTC.

The chain joins TRBV12-2 to TRBJ2-7; TRBD1 was called by the table and not checked on the DNA. TRBV12-2 is an annotated pseudogene. The CDR3 is 18 amino acids. The CDR3 loop is CASRPPLSRDRETYEQYF. The CDR3 DNA is TGTGCAAGTCGCCCCCCTCTTTCCCGAGACAGGGAGACCTACGAGCAGTACTTC.

This chain links TRBV6-1 with TRBJ2-5; D remains unclear. Germline loops: CDR1 MNHNS, CDR2 SASEGT. The CDR3 runs 14 residues. Trimming took off 3 bases at V and 2 bases at J, with 10 bases between the two ends. In DNA form, the CDR3 reads TGTGCCAGCAGTGATTCGGCCACGCAAGAGACCCAGTACTTC. Protein: CASSDSATQETQYF.

The chain carries TRBV6-1 and TRBJ1-1; 10 bases match TRBD1. This CDR3 has 15 residues. V was clipped by 2 bases and J by 1 base; unmatched bases: 1. Germline values: CDR1 MNHNS, CDR2 SASEGT. CDR3 DNA: TGTGCCAGCAGTGAACGGACAGGGGGGAACACTGAAGCTTTCTTT. It encodes CASSERTGGNTEAFF.

The chain is built from TRBV4-2 and TRBJ1-1, with 9 bases fitting TRBD1. Germline lookup yields CDR1 LGHNA and CDR2 YNFKEQ. V dropped 0 bases and J dropped 5; count of bases not matched to a gene: 7. This CDR3 has 16 residues. The CDR3 region is CASSQDKGQGRTEAFF. The CDR3 DNA follows: TGTGCCAGCAGCCAAGATAAGGGACAGGGTAGAACTGAAGCTTTCTTT.

CDR3 bases: TGTGCCAGCAGTCTGCTGGGGGACGGCACAGATACGCAGTATTTT. It encodes CASSLLGDGTDTQYF. The chain couples TRBV27 to TRBJ2-3, with D perhaps matching TRBD1 or TRBD2 (5 bases each). The V and J ends lost 5 bases and 1 base respectively, with 13 bases between them. The CDR3 length is 15 residues. From germline, CDR1 is MNHEY and CDR2 SMNVEV (reference sequence).

This chain connects TRBV27 to TRBJ2-1; no clear D gene. Trimming left V 6 bases short and J 0 bases short, with 12 bases between. Germline loops: CDR1 MNHEY, CDR2 SMNVEV (reference sequence). This CDR3 has 15 residues. CDR3 sequence (DNA): TGTGCCAGCAGCGCAGGTACCTACTCCTACAATGAGCAGTTCTTC. This sequence encodes CASSAGTYSYNEQFF.

The chain employs TRBV5-4 and TRBJ2-7, with 7 bases identical to TRBD2. This CDR3 contains 14 residues. J was trimmed by 4 bases and V by 4 bases; bases with no gene match: 8. Germline V gives CDR1 SGHNT, CDR2 YYREEE (reference sequence). The CDR3 spells CASSREGGGYEQYF. CDR3 DNA sequence: TGTGCCAGCAGCAGGGAGGGAGGAGGATACGAGCAGTACTTC.

The chain joins TRBV5-1 to TRBJ2-2; a weak D match, TRBD1 (6 bases). This CDR3 contains 13 residues. The germline V and J ends were trimmed by 2 bases and 5 bases, with 7 bases remaining between them. Germline CDR1 is SGHRS and CDR2 is YFSETQ. The CDR3 DNA reads TGCGCCAGCAGCTTACAGGGTACCGGGGAGCTGTTTTTT. Its protein is CASSLQGTGELFF.

This clone was observed a single time. The chain links TRBV4-1 to TRBJ1-1; D is uncertain. The V end lost 1 base, the J end lost 1 base, and 7 bases lay between the germline ends. Per germline, CDR1 MGHRA and CDR2 YSYEKL. CDR3 size: 14 residues. CDR3 sequence: CASSQVSPNTEAFF. In DNA, the CDR3 is TGCGCCAGCAGCCAAGTATCCCCGAACACTGAAGCTTTCTTT.

V is TRBV19 and J is TRBJ2-5; TRBD2 agrees at 9 bases. The ends lost 6 bases at V and 0 bases at J; junction bases unmatched: 2. The CDR3 has 14 residues. Germline values: CDR1 LNHDA, CDR2 SQIVND (reference sequence). The CDR3 sequence: CASRREGYQETQYF. The CDR3, as DNA: TGTGCCAGTAGGCGGGAGGGTTACCAAGAGACCCAGTACTTC.

The table lists this clone with a count of one. The DNA for the CDR3 is TGCGCCAGCAGCTTGGAGGCTAGCGGAGGTGTCAGCTCCTACAATGAGCAGTTCTTC. Its protein is CASSLEASGGVSSYNEQFF. The rearrangement uses TRBV5-1 and TRBJ2-1; 7 bases agree with TRBD2. The V and J ends lost 0 bases and 0 bases, in that order; junction bases with no gene match: 12. The CDR3 length is 19 residues. Per germline, CDR1 SGHRS and CDR2 YFSETQ.

The chain uses TRBV11-2 and TRBJ2-3, with 10 positions matching TRBD2. The CDR3 is 16 residues long. Trimming removed 5 bases from V and 1 base from J; junction bases left unmatched: 6. Germline-derived CDR1 and CDR2 are SGHAT and FQNNGV. The CDR3 coding sequence is TGTGCCAGCAGCCGAATAGGACTAGCGGGCACAGATACGCAGTATTTT. It translates to CASSRIGLAGTDTQYF. The full variable domain, completed using reference TRBV11-2 and TRBJ2-3, is EAGVAQSPRYKIIEKRQSVAFWCNPISGHATLYWYQQILGQGPKLLIQFQNNGVVDDSQLPKDRFSAERLKGVDSTLKIQPAKLEDSAVYLCASSRIGLAGTDTQYFGPGTRLTVL.

V is TRBV19 and J is TRBJ1-3; no firm D call. Trimming cost V 11 bases and J 7 bases, with 18 bases left between them. Germline CDR1 is LNHDA and CDR2 is SQIVND (reference sequence). The CDR3 runs 13 residues. The DNA for the CDR3 is TGTGCCTCCAAGGTCCCGACCAGTAACACCATATATTTT. This encodes CASKVPTSNTIYF.

The chain carries TRBV5-4 and TRBJ2-2, with unresolved D. Germline values: CDR1 SGHNT, CDR2 YYREEE (reference sequence). V was pared by 0 bases and J by 4 bases, with 10 bases between. The CDR3 length is 15 residues. DNA for the CDR3: TGTGCCAGCAGCTTGGAAGGTGCGTCCACCGGGGAGCTGTTTTTT. Its translation: CASSLEGASTGELFF.

J is TRBJ1-3 and V is TRBV19; D gene unclear. Germline lookup yields CDR1 LNHDA and CDR2 SQIVND (reference sequence). The CDR3 consists of 13 residues. V was shortened by 5 bases and J by 4 bases, with 9 bases between the two germline ends. CDR3 nucleotides: TGTGCCAGTAGTCCTAAGTCAGGAAACACCATATATTTT. Translating it yields CASSPKSGNTIYF.

This chain connects TRBV6-1 to TRBJ2-1, with D possibly TRBD2 on 5 matching bases. The V end lost 4 bases, the J end lost 7 bases, and 11 bases lay between the germline ends. Germline loops: CDR1 MNHNS, CDR2 SASEGT. The CDR3 runs to 13 residues. CDR3 loop: CASSGSETNEQFF. The CDR3 coding sequence is TGTGCCAGCAGTGGTAGCGAAACAAATGAGCAGTTCTTC.

CDR3 DNA: TGTGCCAGCAGCACCGGACCGGCTGGAGATGAAAAACTGTTTTTT. Protein: CASSTGPAGDEKLFF. The chain carries TRBV6-1 and TRBJ1-4; D ambiguous. CDR1 is MNHNS, CDR2 SASEGT, per germline. Trimming took off 6 bases at V and 6 bases at J, with 17 bases between the two ends. This CDR3 comprises 15 residues.

The CDR3 reads CATSRGPKRSGELFF. DNA of the CDR3: TGTGCCACCAGCAGAGGACCTAAGAGATCCGGGGAGCTGTTTTTT. The V gene is TRBV15, the J gene TRBJ2-2, with D unresolved. From germline, CDR1 is LNHNV and CDR2 YYDKDF (reference sequence). V was trimmed by 1 base and J by 6 bases, leaving 12 bases between them. This CDR3 contains 15 residues.

V is TRBV6-4 and J is TRBJ1-5, with TRBD1 as a possible D gene (5 bases). Between the trimmed V and J ends, which lost 4 bases and 0 bases, there was a span of 10 bases. Per the germline V gene, CDR1 is MRHNA and CDR2 is SNTAGT. The CDR3 totals 15 residues. CDR3: CASSGGGNSNQPQHF. The CDR3 region has the DNA TGTGCCAGCAGTGGTGGGGGTAATAGCAATCAGCCCCAGCATTTT.

The chain combines TRBV6-1 with TRBJ2-1; no firm D call. The CDR3 totals 14 residues. V lost 2 bases and J 7 bases, leaving 12 bases between the germline ends. CDR1 is MNHNS, CDR2 SASEGT, per germline. This CDR3 reads CASSERATPNEQFF. CDR3 DNA sequence: TGTGCCAGCAGTGAAAGGGCAACCCCTAATGAGCAGTTCTTC.

In this sample, this clone turned up once. This sequence joins TRBV4-2 and TRBJ2-1; D is unresolved. CDR1 LGHNA and CDR2 YNFKEQ come from the germline V gene. Trimming stripped 0 bases from V and 12 bases from J, with 9 bases between. The CDR3 runs to 12 residues. The CDR3 reads CASSQDYGWQFF. In nucleotides, the CDR3 is TGTGCCAGCAGCCAAGACTACGGGTGGCAGTTCTTC.

V and J are TRBV11-2 and TRBJ1-4, with 9 bases that match TRBD1. This CDR3 spans 17 amino acids. Germline lookup yields CDR1 SGHAT and CDR2 FQNNGV. The junction had 15 bases not matched to a gene; V was cut back by 7 bases and J by 6 bases. The CDR3 spells CASKPSGWGQGHEKLFF. CDR3 nucleotide sequence: TGTGCCAGCAAACCCTCGGGGTGGGGACAGGGTCATGAAAAACTGTTTTTT.

The rearrangement uses TRBV19 and TRBJ2-2; a weak D match, TRBD2 (5 bases). Germline CDR1 is LNHDA and CDR2 is SQIVND (reference sequence). The CDR3 is 15 amino acids. V was shortened by 4 bases and J by 6 bases, with 15 bases between the two germline ends. CDR3 region: CASSRASMSSGELFF. The CDR3 region has the DNA TGTGCCAGTAGTAGGGCTAGCATGTCGTCCGGGGAGCTGTTTTTT.

This clone was detected only a few times. V usage is TRBV5-6 and J usage is TRBJ2-6, with 12 positions matching TRBD1. CDR1 and CDR2 (germline): SGHDT, YYEEEE. CDR3 length: 19 residues. Trimming took 4 bases from V and 0 from J; bases not matched to a gene: 8. This chain's CDR3 is CASSAWDRGPSSGANVLTF. The DNA for the CDR3 is TGTGCCAGCAGCGCATGGGACAGGGGGCCCTCCTCTGGGGCCAACGTCCTGACTTTC.

This rearrangement joins TRBV7-3 to TRBJ2-5; 9 positions match TRBD2. V lost 3 bases and J lost 5; bases outside the gene matches: 1. The CDR3 extends over 13 amino acids. The germline V gene has CDR1 SGHTA and CDR2 FQGTGA. The CDR3 nucleotides are TGTGCCAGCAGCTTGCGGGAGGGCGAGACCCAGTACTTC. Its protein is CASSLREGETQYF.

In its sample, this clone was seen once. The chain carries TRBV25-1 and TRBJ2-7; 8 bases align to TRBD1. The CDR3 is made up of 15 amino acids. CDR1 is MGHDK and CDR2 is SYGVNS in the germline V gene. The trim removed 7 bases at V and 2 bases at J, leaving 10 bases unmatched. The CDR3 DNA sequence: TGTGCCAGCAAAAAGGGCAGGGGGCGCACCTACGAGCAGTACTTC. Translation gives CASKKGRGRTYEQYF.

J is TRBJ2-7 and V is TRBV11-2; D may be TRBD2 (7 bases). Trimming pared 6 bases from V and 3 bases from J, leaving 12 bases between. This CDR3 comprises 13 residues. In germline, CDR1 is SGHAT, CDR2 FQNNGV. The CDR3 bases are TGTGCCAGCAGAAAGGGGGGGGGCTACGAGCAGTACTTC. Its translation is CASRKGGGYEQYF.